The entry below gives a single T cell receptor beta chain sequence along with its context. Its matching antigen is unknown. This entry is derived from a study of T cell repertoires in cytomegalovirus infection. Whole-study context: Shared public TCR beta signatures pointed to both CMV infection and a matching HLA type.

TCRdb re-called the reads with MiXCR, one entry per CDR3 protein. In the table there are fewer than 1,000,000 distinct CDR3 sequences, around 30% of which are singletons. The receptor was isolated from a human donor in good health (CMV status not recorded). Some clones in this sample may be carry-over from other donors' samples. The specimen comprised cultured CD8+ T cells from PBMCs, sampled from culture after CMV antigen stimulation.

The CDR3, as DNA: TGCAGTGCTAAAGGACTAGCGGGGCCTGAGACCCAGTACTTC. Amino acid sequence: CSAKGLAGPETQYF. This sequence joins TRBV20-1 and TRBJ2-5; 12 nucleotides match TRBD2. The CDR3 loop spans 14 amino acids. Germline lookup yields CDR1 DFQATT and CDR2 SNEGSKA (reference sequence). V gave up 4 bases and J gave up 5 bases; unmatched junction bases: 5.